These 11 T cell receptor beta chains came from one sample sequenced in a study of cytomegalovirus exposure and HLA in healthy donors. Researchers ran the PCR with 60 Vbeta and 13 Jbeta primers. Only in-frame clones appear in the TCRdb table, and some are missing; sequencing was by immunoSEQ multiplex PCR. This sample has over 150,000 clones, with almost 75% found just once. Sequencing was done on a sample of PBMCs. The receptors originated from a young woman in good health and CMV-seropositive.

Remarks on this clone: The same CDR3 also results from other DNA sequences found in this sample. The gene calls are TRBV6-5 and TRBJ1-1; D might be TRBD1 (6 bases). The CDR3 sequence is 13 residues long. The germline V and J ends were trimmed by 0 bases and 4 bases, with 6 bases remaining between them. Germline loops: CDR1 MNHEY, CDR2 SVGAGI. This CDR3 reads CASSYSGGTEAFF. In DNA form, the CDR3 reads TGTGCCAGCAGTTACTCAGGGGGCACTGAAGCTTTCTTT.

CDR3 sequence reads: CASSPRQGSNQPQHF. DNA for the CDR3: TGCGCCAGCAGCCCTCGACAGGGTAGTAACCAGCCCCAGCATTTT. The gene calls are TRBV4-1 and TRBJ1-5; TRBD1 agrees at 7 bases. Germline V gene data show CDR1 as MGHRA and CDR2 as YSYEKL. This CDR3 is built from 15 residues. V was clipped by 4 bases and J by 7 bases; unmatched bases: 10.

This clone was found a few times. The chain carries TRBV27 and TRBJ1-2; 9 nucleotides agree with TRBD1. Per the germline V gene, CDR1 is MNHEY and CDR2 is SMNVEV (reference sequence). There are 15 residues in the CDR3. The V and J ends lost 2 bases and 4 bases, in that order; junction bases with no gene match: 5. The CDR3 reads CASSLRWTGAYGYTF. The CDR3 DNA follows: TGTGCCAGCAGTTTAAGGTGGACAGGGGCCTATGGCTACACCTTC.

Notes on this clone: Relative to the germline gene, one junction end is altered; a read error may explain this. The chain is built from TRBV7-9 and TRBJ2-1; possible D gene TRBD1, 6 bases. Per the germline V gene, CDR1 is SEHNR and CDR2 is FQNEAQ (reference sequence). The CDR3 is 15 residues long. CDR3 loop: CSSSLGQSSYNEQFF. The CDR3 DNA reads TGTTCCAGCAGCTTGGGACAAAGCTCCTACAATGAGCAGTTCTTC.

The chain combines TRBV7-9 with TRBJ2-1; 8 bases line up with TRBD2. CDR3 length: 15 residues. Germline values: CDR1 SEHNR, CDR2 FQNEAQ (reference sequence). V lost 6 bases to trimming and J lost 0 bases; unmatched junction nucleotides: 4. The CDR3 here is CASSSGADSYNEQFF. The DNA for the CDR3 is TGTGCCAGCAGTAGCGGGGCCGACTCCTACAATGAGCAGTTCTTC. Full variable domain (rest looked up from reference TRBV7-9 and TRBJ2-1): DTGVSQNPRHKITKRGQNVTFRCDPISEHNRLYWYRQTLGQGPEFLTYFQNEAQLEKSRLLSDRFSAERPKGSFSTLEIQRTEQGDSAMYLCASSSGADSYNEQFFGPGTRLTVL.

The rearrangement links TRBV13 to TRBJ2-4, with D tentatively TRBD2 (5 bases). The CDR3 has 16 residues. CDR1 PRHDT and CDR2 FYEKMQ come from the germline V gene (reference sequence). Deletions cut 5 bases from V and 0 bases from J, with 14 bases between. The CDR3 here is CASSALGGLAKNIQYF. The CDR3 nucleotides read TGTGCCAGCAGCGCTCTGGGCGGACTAGCCAAAAACATTCAGTACTTC.

The chain is built from TRBV7-9 and TRBJ1-1; D perhaps matches TRBD1 (6 bases). This CDR3 has 14 amino acids. V lost 1 base and J lost 5, with 11 bases in between. Germline lookup yields CDR1 SEHNR and CDR2 FQNEAQ (reference sequence). The CDR3 sequence is CASSLDWGPTEAFF. In DNA, the CDR3 is TGTGCCAGCAGCTTAGATTGGGGGCCGACTGAAGCTTTCTTT. The variable domain in full, with the rest retrieved from reference TRBV7-9 and TRBJ1-1, is DTGVSQNPRHKITKRGQNVTFRCDPISEHNRLYWYRQTLGQGPEFLTYFQNEAQLEKSRLLSDRFSAERPKGSFSTLEIQRTEQGDSAMYLCASSLDWGPTEAFFGQGTRLTVV.

As regards this clone: The junction departs from the called germline gene at one end, perhaps through a read error. This rearrangement joins TRBV12-5 to TRBJ2-1, with 13 bases aligning to TRBD2. The CDR3 spans 14 residues. The germline gives CDR1 LGHNT, CDR2 FRNRAP. CDR3: CASGLGLAGFEQFF. The CDR3 nucleotides are TGTGCTAGTGGGTTGGGACTAGCGGGATTTGAGCAGTTCTTC.

This chain links TRBV29-1 with TRBJ2-2; 9 bases map to TRBD2. CDR1 and CDR2 from the germline V gene are SQVTM and ANQGSEA. V was clipped by 5 bases and J by 6 bases; unmatched bases: 7. The CDR3 contains 14 residues. CDR3 coding DNA: TGCAGCGTTCTCGGGACTAGCCTCGCCGGGGAGCTGTTTTTT. The encoded protein is CSVLGTSLAGELFF.

This clone came up a few times. The J gene is TRBJ2-1, the V gene TRBV5-1; 9 nucleotides match TRBD2. This CDR3 contains 15 residues. Germline V lookup: CDR1 SGHRS, CDR2 YFSETQ. V was clipped by 4 bases and J by 8 bases; unmatched bases: 10. The CDR3 sequence is CASSAATSGGYEQFF. The CDR3 DNA reads as TGCGCCAGCAGCGCGGCGACTAGCGGAGGTTATGAGCAGTTCTTC. Based on the CDR3 plus reference TRBV5-1 and TRBJ2-1, the full variable domain is KAGVTQTPRYLIKTRGQQVTLSCSPISGHRSVSWYQQTPGQGLQFLFEYFSETQRNKGNFPGRFSGRQFSNSRSEMNVSTLELGDSALYLCASSAATSGGYEQFFGPGTRLTVL.

This clone was seen a handful of times. The chain employs TRBV27 and TRBJ1-2; D is perhaps TRBD1 (6 bases). This CDR3 has 12 residues. The V gene's germline CDR1 is MNHEY and CDR2 SMNVEV (reference sequence). With 6 bases removed from V and 8 bases from J, the gap between germline ends came to 13 bases. The CDR3, as DNA: TGTGCCAGCAGCCGAGGGACATTCGGCTACACCTTC. Its translation: CASSRGTFGYTF.